This record looks at one TCR beta chain sequence and its context. Its antigen is unknown. The CDR3 has 14 amino acids. Germline-derived CDR1 and CDR2 are MNHEY and SVGEGT. V was clipped by 4 bases and J by 7 bases, with 14 bases between them. This sample is drawn from a study of T cell repertoires in cytomegalovirus infection. Study details: The authors relied on CMV epitopes, both recently identified HLA-C-restricted and well-studied HLA-B-restricted. CMV infection together with matching HLA type was indicated by public TCR beta signatures. Study outcomes and limitations: Dominant in the ex vivo response were TCR beta clonotypes restricted by HLA-C and specific for CMV. CMV carriers with the relevant HLA were identified by cumulative public TCR beta family frequency.

One entry per CDR3 protein results from TCRdb running MiXCR on the reads. The table shows some 700,000 distinct CDR3 sequences, with 33% occurring only once. The source is a human donor in good health (CMV status not recorded). Some clones in this sample may be carry-over from other donors' samples. The gene calls are TRBV6-2 or TRBV6-3 and TRBJ2-1, with D perhaps TRBD1 or TRBD2 (5 bases each). The sample was cultured PBMCs, taken from culture after CMV antigen stimulation. CDR3 protein: CASSSTSSGNEQFF. Here the CDR3 DNA reads TGTGCCAGCAGTTCCACTAGTTCAGGGAATGAGCAGTTCTTC.